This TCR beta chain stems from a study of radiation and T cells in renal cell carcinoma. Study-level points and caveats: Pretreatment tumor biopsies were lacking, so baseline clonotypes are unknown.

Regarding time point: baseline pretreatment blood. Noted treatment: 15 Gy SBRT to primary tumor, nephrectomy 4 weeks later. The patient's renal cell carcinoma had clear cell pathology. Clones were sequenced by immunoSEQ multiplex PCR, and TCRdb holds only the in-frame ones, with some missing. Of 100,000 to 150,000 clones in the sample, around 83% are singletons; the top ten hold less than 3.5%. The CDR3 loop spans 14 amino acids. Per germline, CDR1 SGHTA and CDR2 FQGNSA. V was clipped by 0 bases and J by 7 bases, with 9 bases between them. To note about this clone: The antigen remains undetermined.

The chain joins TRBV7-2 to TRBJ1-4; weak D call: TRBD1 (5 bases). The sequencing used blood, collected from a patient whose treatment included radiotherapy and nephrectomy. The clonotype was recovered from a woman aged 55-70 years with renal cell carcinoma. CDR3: CASSLARGGEKLFF. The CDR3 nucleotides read TGTGCCAGCAGCTTAGCCCGGGGGGGTGAAAAACTGTTTTTT.